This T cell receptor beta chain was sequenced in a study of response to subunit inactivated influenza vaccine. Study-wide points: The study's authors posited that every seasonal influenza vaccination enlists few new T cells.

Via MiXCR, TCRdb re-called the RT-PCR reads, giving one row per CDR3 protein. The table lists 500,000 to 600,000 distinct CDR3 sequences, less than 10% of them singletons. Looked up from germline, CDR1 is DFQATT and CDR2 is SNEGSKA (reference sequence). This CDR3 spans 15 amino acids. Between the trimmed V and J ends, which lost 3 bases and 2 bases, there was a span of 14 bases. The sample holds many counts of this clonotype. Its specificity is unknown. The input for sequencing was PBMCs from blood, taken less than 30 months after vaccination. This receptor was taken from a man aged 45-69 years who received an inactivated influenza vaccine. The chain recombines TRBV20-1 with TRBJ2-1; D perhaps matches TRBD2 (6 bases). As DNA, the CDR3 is TGCAGTGCTAGGATAGCGGCAGCGACCTACAATGAGCAGTTCTTC. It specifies CSARIAAATYNEQFF.